The 18 T cell receptor beta chains below come from one sample, sequenced in a study of control samples from healthy donors and cancer patients. The data were produced by immunoSEQ multiplex PCR, yet TCRdb's version contains in-frame clones alone and is incomplete. This sample has 90,000 to 140,000 clones, with about 83% found just once. Specimen: blood. All receptors derive from a woman in her 50s in good health.

The J gene is TRBJ1-1, the V gene TRBV7-9, with D possibly being TRBD1 (5 bases). The CDR3 is 14 amino acids. The ends were cut back, 1 base at V and 2 bases at J, with 8 bases in the middle. Germline CDR1 SEHNR, CDR2 FQNEAQ (reference sequence). CDR3 bases: TGTGCCAGCAGCTTAGGGCAGGGAAACACTGAAGCTTTCTTT. Protein: CASSLGQGNTEAFF.

The chain has TRBV30 and TRBJ1-1, with D uncertain. Germline CDR1 reads GTSNPN; CDR2 reads SVGIG (reference sequence). The CDR3 length is 10 residues. Trimming left V 3 bases short and J 11 bases short, with 10 bases between. The CDR3 DNA is TGTGCCTGGAGGGACGTGGGGGCTTTCTTT. Encoded protein: CAWRDVGAFF.

The gene calls are TRBV24-1 and TRBJ2-7; D is uncertain. This CDR3 has 15 amino acids. The germline V and J ends were trimmed by 7 bases and 2 bases, with 17 bases remaining between them. Germline assignment: CDR1 KGHDR and CDR2 SFDVKD. CDR3: CATSTPAPDTYEQYF. In DNA form, the CDR3 reads TGTGCCACCAGCACTCCGGCCCCGGATACCTACGAGCAGTACTTC.

The rearrangement links TRBV2 to TRBJ2-3, with a weak D call TRBD2 (5 bases). Looked up from germline, CDR1 is SNHLY and CDR2 is FYNNEI. The V end lost 5 bases, the J end lost 3 bases, and 12 bases lay between the germline ends. The CDR3 sequence is 14 residues long. CDR3 nucleotides: TGTGCCAGCAGTCCTTCGACTATAACAGATACGCAGTATTTT. Translating gives CASSPSTITDTQYF.

Only a few counts were recorded for this clone. The CDR3 bases are TGCGCCAGCAGCCAACAGGGAGGCGACACTGAAGCTTTCTTT. Translating it yields CASSQQGGDTEAFF. J is TRBJ1-1 and V is TRBV4-3, with a weak D call TRBD1 (5 bases). CDR1 and CDR2 (germline): LGHNA, YSLEER. This CDR3 region has 14 residues. The V and J ends lost 2 bases and 3 bases respectively, with 10 bases between them.

The chain uses TRBV4-2 and TRBJ1-4; TRBD1 agrees at 7 bases. V lost 1 base and J lost 8; bases outside the gene matches: 10. The CDR3 is 16 residues long. The germline V gene has CDR1 LGHNA and CDR2 YNFKEQ. This chain's CDR3 is CASSQASGTAGEKLFF. CDR3 DNA: TGTGCCAGCAGCCAAGCTTCCGGGACAGCAGGGGAAAAACTGTTTTTT.

V gene TRBV7-6 combines with J gene TRBJ2-2, with D tentatively TRBD2 (6 bases). The CDR3 extends over 14 amino acids. Germline CDR1 reads SGHVS; CDR2 reads FNYEAQ. Trimming took off 7 bases at V and 4 bases at J, with 13 bases between the two ends. Here the CDR3 DNA reads TGTGCCAGCAAATTTGGAGCGGGCACCGGGGAGCTGTTTTTT. This gives the protein CASKFGAGTGELFF. Full variable domain (missing parts from reference TRBV7-6 and TRBJ2-2): GAGVSQSPRYKVTKRGQDVALRCDPISGHVSLYWYRQALGQGPEFLTYFNYEAQQDKSGLPNDRFSAERPEGSISTLTIQRTEQRDSAMYRCASKFGAGTGELFFGEGSRLTVL.

Concerning this clone itself: A read error may account for a junction end that differs from germline. The V gene is TRBV11-2, the J gene TRBJ2-2; no reliable D call. Germline V CDR1 and CDR2: SGHAT, FQNNGV. CDR3 length: 13 residues. The CDR3 coding sequence is TGTGCCAGCAGCTGGCTGACCACCGCGGAGCTGTTTTTT. This encodes CASSWLTTAELFF. Together with reference TRBV11-2 and TRBJ2-2, the CDR3 gives the full variable domain: EAGVAQSPRYKIIEKRQSVAFWCNPISGHATLYWYQQILGQGPKLLIQFQNNGVVDDSQLPKDRFSAERLKGVDSTLKIQPAKLEDSAVYLCASSWLTTAELFFGEGSRLTVL.

The chain links TRBV24-1 to TRBJ1-5; TRBD1 matches at 12 bases. The germline V gene has CDR1 KGHDR and CDR2 SFDVKD. This CDR3 comprises 19 residues. V dropped 2 bases and J dropped 1; count of bases not matched to a gene: 8. CDR3 sequence reads: CATSDSRDRGLWSNQPQHF. DNA for the CDR3: TGTGCCACCAGTGATTCCAGGGACAGGGGGCTATGGAGCAATCAGCCCCAGCATTTT.

The V and J genes are TRBV2 and TRBJ1-4; 9 bases are shared with TRBD1. There are 13 residues in the CDR3. CDR1 and CDR2 (germline): SNHLY, FYNNEI. V was pared by 5 bases and J by 7 bases, with 2 bases of the junction left unmatched. CDR3 protein: CASSRDRVEKLFF. Here the CDR3 DNA reads TGTGCCAGCAGTCGGGACAGGGTTGAAAAACTGTTTTTT.

The gene calls are TRBV5-6 and TRBJ2-7, with D maybe TRBD1 (6 bases). The germline V gene encodes CDR1 SGHDT and CDR2 YYEEEE. The CDR3 extends over 15 amino acids. The V end was cut by 5 bases, the J end by 1 base, with 16 bases between. Here the CDR3 reads CASSSTGSVSYEQYF. As DNA, the CDR3 is TGTGCCAGCAGTTCGACAGGTTCCGTTTCCTACGAGCAGTACTTC.

The genes are TRBV9 and TRBJ2-5; 7 bases fit TRBD1. The CDR3 totals 15 residues. Germline V lookup: CDR1 SGDLS, CDR2 YYNGEE. V lost 3 bases and J lost 5; bases outside the gene matches: 10. The CDR3, as DNA: TGTGCCAGCAGCGCTCTGACAGGGCAGGGGGAGACCCAGTACTTC. This translates into CASSALTGQGETQYF.

The chain's CDR3 is CAISGGGSRTGNTIYF. The DNA of the CDR3 is TGTGCCATCAGTGGAGGGGGTTCAAGGACTGGAAACACCATATATTTT. This chain uses TRBV10-3 with TRBJ1-3, with D perhaps TRBD1 (6 bases). The CDR3 consists of 16 residues. Per germline, CDR1 ENHRY and CDR2 SYGVKD. The germline V and J ends were trimmed by 4 bases and 2 bases, with 15 bases remaining between them.

The chain couples TRBV2 to TRBJ1-5; D may be TRBD1 (5 bases). This CDR3 comprises 15 residues. Trimming pared 6 bases from V and 2 bases from J, leaving 14 bases between. Germline V gene lookup returns CDR1 SNHLY and CDR2 FYNNEI. CDR3 in DNA: TGTGCCAGCAGCCCTGGCAGGGCAGGCAATCAGCCCCAGCATTTT. Translation gives CASSPGRAGNQPQHF. The variable domain in full, with the rest retrieved from reference TRBV2 and TRBJ1-5, is EPEVTQTPSHQVTQMGQEVILRCVPISNHLYFYWYRQILGQKVEFLVSFYNNEISEKSEIFDDQFSVERPDGSNFTLKIRSTKLEDSAMYFCASSPGRAGNQPQHFGDGTRLSIL.

CDR3 nucleotide sequence: TGTGCCAGCTCACCTCAGGGGGAAATTCAGCCCCAGCATTTT. Amino acids: CASSPQGEIQPQHF. The chain employs TRBV18 and TRBJ1-5, with 7 nucleotides matching TRBD1. J lost 6 bases, V lost 3 bases, and 5 bases had no gene match. This CDR3 is 14 amino acids long. Per the germline V gene, CDR1 is KGHSH and CDR2 is LQKENI.

The chain recombines TRBV29-1 with TRBJ2-7, with 8 bases aligning to TRBD1. Germline V CDR1 and CDR2: SQVTM, ANQGSEA. J lost 6 bases, V lost 4 bases, and 5 bases had no gene match. This CDR3 region has 12 residues. The CDR3 DNA follows: TGCAGCGTTGTAAGGACAGGGATCGAGCAGTACTTC. It specifies CSVVRTGIEQYF.

This clone was recorded a few times. J is TRBJ2-7 and V is TRBV13, with D possibly called TRBD1 or TRBD2 (6 bases each). V lost 0 bases and J lost 2, with 14 bases in between. The V gene's germline CDR1 is PRHDT and CDR2 FYEKMQ (reference sequence). The CDR3 is made up of 16 amino acids. The CDR3 sequence is CASSLGRTGATYEQYF. The CDR3 coding sequence is TGTGCCAGCAGCTTAGGCCGGACGGGGGCCACCTACGAGCAGTACTTC.

Here the CDR3 reads CASSPVVAGRTDTQYF. The DNA for the CDR3 is TGTGCCAGCAGCCCAGTGGTAGCGGGGCGCACAGATACGCAGTATTTT. V is TRBV5-5 and J is TRBJ2-3, with 8 bases that match TRBD2. J lost 1 base, V lost 4 bases, and 8 bases had no gene match. CDR3 length: 16 residues. Germline CDR1 reads SGHKS; CDR2 reads YYEKEE (reference sequence).